The following is a TCR beta chain sequence with its context. The data stem from a study of blood T cell repertoires in COVID-19. Study-level information: PBMCs, B-cell-depleted T cells, or T cells provided the cDNA or gDNA that made up the material.

CDR3 length equals 13 residues. The V end was cut by 4 bases, the J end by 4 bases, with 10 bases between. Germline assignment: CDR1 LGHDT and CDR2 YNNKEL (reference sequence). The data were produced by immunoSEQ multiplex PCR, yet TCRdb's version contains in-frame clones alone and is incomplete. The sample carries fewer than 180,000 clones, approximately 90% recorded once. The sample consisted of peripheral blood. The receptor's source is a woman in her sixties with active or convalescent COVID-19. This chain links TRBV3-1 (or the pseudogene TRBV3-2) with TRBJ1-1; D call uncertain. CDR3 sequence reads: CASSPGGSTEAFF. In DNA, the CDR3 is TGTGCCAGCAGCCCGGGAGGGAGCACTGAAGCTTTCTTT.